This T cell receptor beta chain was captured by sequencing in a study of Graves' ophthalmopathy and Graves' hyperthyroidism. Turning to the study itself: Stable hyperthyroid donors showed no ophthalmopathy during 18 months follow-up.

Germline V gene sequence: CDR1 DFQATT, CDR2 SNEGSKA (reference sequence). CDR3 size: 15 residues. V dropped 1 base and J dropped 6; count of bases not matched to a gene: 11. This clonotype was recorded at least ten times. TCR beta CDR3 amplification used RNA transcripts. First-round RT-PCR used HTBI primers; second-round multiplex PCR followed. TCRdb re-derived calls from the multiplex PCR reads in MiXCR, one entry per CDR3 protein. Here the sample spans 560,000 or so distinct CDR3 sequences, just under 40% being singletons. This rearrangement joins TRBV20-1 to TRBJ1-2; 7 bases map to TRBD1. The TCR originated in an adult man with Graves' hyperthyroidism. The sequenced sample consisted of peripheral blood or thyroid tissue (not recorded which). This CDR3 reads CSARVRGGPSDGYTF. As DNA, the CDR3 is TGCAGTGCTAGAGTGAGAGGGGGCCCGTCGGATGGCTACACCTTC.